Here is one TCR beta chain with its context. The data derive from a study of T cell changes during pregnancy in multiple sclerosis. V was shortened by 3 bases and J by 7 bases, with 25 bases between the two germline ends. Per the germline V gene, CDR1 is LNHDA and CDR2 is SQIVND (reference sequence). The CDR3 is 19 amino acids. Here immunoSEQ multiplex PCR was the method, and the copy in TCRdb shows in-frame clones only, minus some. This table holds some 40,000 clones, 85% to 95% found once. This clonotype was sampled from a female donor in good health, enrolled as a control in a pregnancy study. The specimen comprised CD4+ T cells from peripheral blood mononuclear cells, sampled in the third trimester of pregnancy. V and J are TRBV19 and TRBJ1-6; D may be TRBD1 (5 bases). The CDR3 DNA is TGTGCCAGTAGTATGCTAGGGGAAGGGGCGAAACGTTTCAATTCACCCCTCCACTTT. Translated, it gives CASSMLGEGAKRFNSPLHF.